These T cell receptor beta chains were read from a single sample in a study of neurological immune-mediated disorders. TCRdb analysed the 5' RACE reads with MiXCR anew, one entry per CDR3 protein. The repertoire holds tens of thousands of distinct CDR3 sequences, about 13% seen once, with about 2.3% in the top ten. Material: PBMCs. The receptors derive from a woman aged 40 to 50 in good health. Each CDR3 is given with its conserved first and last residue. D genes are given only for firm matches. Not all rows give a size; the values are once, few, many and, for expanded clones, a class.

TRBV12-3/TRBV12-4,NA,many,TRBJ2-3,TGTGCCAGCAGTTTTTATACAGATACGCAGTATTTT,CASSFYTDTQYF
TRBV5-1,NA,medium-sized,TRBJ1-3,TGCGCCAGCAGCTTGGGACGGATGCCTGCCGGAAACACCATATATTTT,CASSLGRMPAGNTIYF
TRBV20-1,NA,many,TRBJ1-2,TGCAGTGCTAGAGTAGGCAGGGGTTACGATGGCTACACCTTC,CSARVGRGYDGYTF
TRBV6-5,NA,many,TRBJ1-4,TGTGCCAGCGGCGTTAGGGGAACAACTAATGAAAAACTGTTTTTT,CASGVRGTTNEKLFF
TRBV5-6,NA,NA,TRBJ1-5,TGTGCCAGCAGTTTCTCCGAGACTAGCACAGATACGCAGCATTTT,CASSFSETSTDTQHF
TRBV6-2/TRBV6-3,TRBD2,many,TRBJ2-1,TGTGCCAGCAGCGGCCTGTGGCTAGCGGGCGAGCAGTTCTTC,CASSGLWLAGEQFF
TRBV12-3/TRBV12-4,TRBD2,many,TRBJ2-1,TGTGCCAGCAGTTTTACTAGCGCCTACAATGAGCAGTTCTTC,CASSFTSAYNEQFF
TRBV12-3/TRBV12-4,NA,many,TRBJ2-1,TGTGCCAGCAGTTTCCTTAAGGGCGACAATGAGCAGTTCTTC,CASSFLKGDNEQFF
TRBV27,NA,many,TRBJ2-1,TGTGCCAGCAGCCGGGGGCGGGGTATTTACAATGAGCAGTTCTTC,CASSRGRGIYNEQFF
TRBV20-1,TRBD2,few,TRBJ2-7,TGCAGTGCCCCTATACTAGCGGGAGGTCGGGAGCAGTACTTC,CSAPILAGGREQYF
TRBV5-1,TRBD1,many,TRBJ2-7,TGCGCCAGCAGGACAGGGCCCTCTACGGACGAGCAGTACTTC,CASRTGPSTDEQYF
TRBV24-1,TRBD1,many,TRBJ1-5,TGTGCCACCAGCGACAGGGGCGATCAGCCCCAGCATTTT,CATSDRGDQPQHF
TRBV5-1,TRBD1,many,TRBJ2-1,TGCGCCAGCAGCTTCGGGACAGGGGGCTACAATGAGCAGTTCTTC,CASSFGTGGYNEQFF
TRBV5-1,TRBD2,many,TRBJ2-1,TGCGCCAGCAGCTTGGAGGTAGCGGGGGGCAATGAGCAGTTCTTC,CASSLEVAGGNEQFF
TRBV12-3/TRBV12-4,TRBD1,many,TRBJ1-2,TGTGCCAGCAGTTCCGGGACAGGGGATTCATCTGGCTACACCTTC,CASSSGTGDSSGYTF
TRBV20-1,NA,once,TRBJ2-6,TGCAGTGCTAAACAGGGTCTGGGGCCGTCTGGGGCCAACGTCCTGACTTTC,CSAKQGLGPSGANVLTF
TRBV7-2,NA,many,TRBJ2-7,TGTGCCAGCAGCTTAGCGCGCGGTATGACTCCCTACGAGCAGTACTTC,CASSLARGMTPYEQYF
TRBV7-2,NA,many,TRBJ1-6,TGTGCCAGCAGCTTAGAAGGCTCCTATAATTCACCCCTCCACTTT,CASSLEGSYNSPLHF
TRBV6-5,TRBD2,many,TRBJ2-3,TGTGCCAGCAGCCCGGGGGTAGCGGGAACAGATACGCAGTATTTT,CASSPGVAGTDTQYF
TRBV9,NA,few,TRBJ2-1,TGTGCCAGCAGCGTAGCCGTAGGGGGTGACAATGAGCAGTTCTTC,CASSVAVGGDNEQFF
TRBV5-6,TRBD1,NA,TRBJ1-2,TGTGCCAGCAGCTCCGGGACAGGGGGATATGGCTACACCTTC,CASSSGTGGYGYTF
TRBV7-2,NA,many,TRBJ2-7,TGTGCCAGCAGCCTAGACAGGGGAGGGTACTACGAGCAGTACTTC,CASSLDRGGYYEQYF
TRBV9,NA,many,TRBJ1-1,TGTGCCAGCAGCGTAGGAGGGTCCACTGAAGCTTTCTTT,CASSVGGSTEAFF
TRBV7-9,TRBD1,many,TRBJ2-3,TGTGCCAGCAGCTTTCTCACTCCGGGACAGGGAAAGAATTTT,CASSFLTPGQGKNF
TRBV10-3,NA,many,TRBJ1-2,TGTGCCATCAGTGAGTCCGGGGGCGCGGATGGCTACACCTTC,CAISESGGADGYTF
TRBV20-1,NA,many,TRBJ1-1,TGCAGTGCGAGGGACGGGGCGAGGACTGAAGCTTTCTTT,CSARDGARTEAFF
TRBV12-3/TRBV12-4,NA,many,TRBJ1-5,TGTGCCAGCAGTTCAACAGGGAACCAGCATTTT,CASSSTGNQHF
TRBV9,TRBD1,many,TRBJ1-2,TGTGCCAGCAGCGACTACAGGGGGCCCTATGGCTACACCTTC,CASSDYRGPYGYTF
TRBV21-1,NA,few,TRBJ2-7,TGTGCCAGCAGCAAATGGGTTCACGAGCAGTACTTC,CASSKWVHEQYF
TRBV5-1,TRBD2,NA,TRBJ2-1,TGCGCCAGCAGCTTGTTAGCGGGCTACAATGAGCAGTTCTTC,CASSLLAGYNEQFF
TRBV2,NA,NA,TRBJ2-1,TGTGCCAGCACCCGGGAGAGTGAGGGAAATGAGCAGTTCTTC,CASTRESEGNEQFF
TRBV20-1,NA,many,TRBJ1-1,TGCAGTGCTAGAGATCCCAGGCGGGACACTGAAGCTTTCTTT,CSARDPRRDTEAFF
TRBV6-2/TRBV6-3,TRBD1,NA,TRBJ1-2,TGTGCCAGCAGTCAGACAGGGGTTGACTATGGCTACACCTTC,CASSQTGVDYGYTF
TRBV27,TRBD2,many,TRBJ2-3,TGTGCCAGCAGTTTACTAGCGGGACCGGTCGCAGATACGCAGTATTTT,CASSLLAGPVADTQYF
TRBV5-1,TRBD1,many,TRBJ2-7,TGCGCCAGCAGCTACGGACAGGGGGTAAACGGCGAGCAGTACTTC,CASSYGQGVNGEQYF
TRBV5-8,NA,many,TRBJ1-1,TGTGCCAGCAGCTTCGGGCGGCTGAACACTGAAGCTTTCTTT,CASSFGRLNTEAFF
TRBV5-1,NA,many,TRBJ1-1,TGCGCCAGCAGCTTTTCGAACACTGAAGCTTTCTTT,CASSFSNTEAFF
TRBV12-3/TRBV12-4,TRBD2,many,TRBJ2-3,TGTGCCAGCGTGGCTAGCGGAGATACGCAGTATTTT,CASVASGDTQYF
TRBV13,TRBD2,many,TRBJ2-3,TGTGCCAGCAGCCCGAGAGGCCTAGCGGGGAGCACAGATACGCAGTATTTT,CASSPRGLAGSTDTQYF